The present TCR beta chain was sequenced within a study of T and B cells in COVID-19 patients. The wider study: Most recovered patients had mild to moderate COVID-19 treated as outpatients. Study-wide points: Exclusive to the recovered cohort were roughly 2,300 TCR clusters, a few dozen of them with low generation probability. Highly clonal in active COVID-19, TRB repertoires exceeded healthy-donor diversity and richness at recovery. Patients with COVID-19 reportedly showed strongly skewed T cell receptor beta variable and joining gene usage.

Blood genomic DNA input for TRB amplification was about 220-500 ng. Concerning this clonotype: The antigen remains unidentified.

Multiplex PCR with BIOMED2 TRB-A/B primer pools amplified TRB rearrangements. Each CDR3 protein is one row after TCRdb ran MiXCR on the multiplex PCR reads. Of some 3,300 distinct CDR3 sequences listed, around 23% are singletons. Sample: blood. The source of this sequence is a human donor with active COVID-19.

The CDR3 region has the DNA TGCGCCAGCAGCGAGTACCAGGGGGTATCTAACTATGGCTACACCTTC. Translation gives CASSEYQGVSNYGYTF. This chain uses TRBV5-1 with TRBJ1-2; 7 positions match TRBD1. V shed 4 bases and J 0 bases; nucleotides not matched to a gene: 9. The CDR3 sequence is 16 residues long. Germline assignment: CDR1 SGHRS and CDR2 YFSETQ.